This is a list of T cell receptor beta chains from one sample in a study of cytomegalovirus exposure and HLA in healthy donors. Sequencing was performed with immunoSEQ multiplex PCR; in TCRdb, only in-frame clones are kept and a portion is missing. The repertoire holds 200,000 to 250,000 clones, with more than 75% as singletons. The sequenced sample consisted of PBMCs. The receptors here all came from a human donor in good health. The CDR3 runs from the conserved cysteine through the conserved F or W. The D gene is left open where the match is weak. Clone sizes are given selectively: once, few, many, or a class where the clone is expanded.

d_gene | abundance | j_gene | v_gene | CDR3nt | CDR3aa
. | . | TRBJ2-2 | TRBV6-6 | TGTGCCAGCAGTCCCCGGACAGTAGACGCCGGGGAGCTGTTTTTT | CASSPRTVDAGELFF
. | . | TRBJ2-1 | TRBV4-3 | TGCGCCAGCAGCCCGAGGGGGCCCAGGGGGGCCAATCACAATGAGCAGTTCTTC | CASSPRGPRGANHNEQFF
TRBD1 | . | TRBJ2-7 | TRBV5-4 | TGTGCCAGCTCCGGACAGGAAACTTCCTACGAGCAGTACTTC | CASSGQETSYEQYF
. | . | TRBJ2-3 | TRBV19 | TGTGCCAGTAGAACCGGGACACCGCTCACAGATACGCAGTATTTT | CASRTGTPLTDTQYF
TRBD1 | . | TRBJ2-5 | TRBV2 | TGTGCCAGCAAGGGACAGTACCAAGAGACCCAGTACTTC | CASKGQYQETQYF
. | . | TRBJ1-4 | TRBV5-1 | TGCGCCAGCAGCTTCACCCTCCTAACAGGAGCTAATGAAAAACTGTTTTTT | CASSFTLLTGANEKLFF
. | . | TRBJ2-5 | TRBV6-5 | TGTGCCAGCAGTTACTCGCCAGGGTGGCTACAGACCCAGTACTTC | CASSYSPGWLQTQYF
TRBD1 | . | TRBJ2-7 | TRBV6-5 | TGTGCCAGCAGCCGGGACAGGGCCTCCTACGAGCAGTACTTC | CASSRDRASYEQYF
. | . | TRBJ2-2 | TRBV19 | TGTGCCAGTAGTATAGGTAGGGGCACCGGGGAGCTGTTTTTT | CASSIGRGTGELFF
TRBD1 | few | TRBJ1-2 | TRBV28 | TGTGCCAGCAGTCCGACAGGGTCCTATGGCTACACCTTC | CASSPTGSYGYTF
TRBD2 | . | TRBJ2-5 | TRBV2 | TGTGCCAGCACTGGATTAGCGGGAGGGGGGGAGACCCAGTACTTC | CASTGLAGGGETQYF
. | many | TRBJ2-1 | TRBV5-5 | TGTGCCAGCAGCTTCACAGGTTCCTACAATGAGCAGTTCTTC | CASSFTGSYNEQFF
TRBD1 | . | TRBJ2-7 | TRBV6-1 | TGTGCCAGCAGTGAAGCCGGGACAGGGGGAGAGCAGTACTTC | CASSEAGTGGEQYF
TRBD1 | . | TRBJ2-5 | TRBV9 | TGTGCCAGCAGCGTCGGGACAGGGGTCAAAGAGACCCAGTACTTC | CASSVGTGVKETQYF
. | once | TRBJ2-4 | TRBV28 | TGTGCCAGCAGTTTTCAGGGATTAGCCAAAAACATTCAGTACTTC | CASSFQGLAKNIQYF
TRBD2 | . | TRBJ2-2 | TRBV30 | TGTGCCTGGAACGGGCGGGAGGGCCGTACCGGGGAGCTGTTTTTT | CAWNGREGRTGELFF
. | few | TRBJ2-3 | TRBV2 | TGTGCCAGCAGTCCGACTAGTACGCAGTATTTT | CASSPTSTQYF
TRBD1 | . | TRBJ2-1 | TRBV5-1 | TGCGCCAGCAGCTTGGACAGGGGTGGGAATGAGCAGTTCTTC | CASSLDRGGNEQFF
. | . | TRBJ2-2 | TRBV19 | TGTGCCAGCGTGACAGCCACCGGGGAGCTGTTTTTT | CASVTATGELFF
. | . | TRBJ2-2 | TRBV7-3 | TGTGCCAGCAGCTTAGGCTACACCGGGGAGCTGTTTTTT | CASSLGYTGELFF
TRBD2 | . | TRBJ2-7 | TRBV29-1 | TGCAGCGTTGACGTATGGAGAGCGGGAGCGGTCGAGCAGTACTTC | CSVDVWRAGAVEQYF
TRBD1 | . | TRBJ2-4 | TRBV5-1 | TGCGCCAGCAGCAGAGTCACGGGACAGGGAAACATTCAGTACTTC | CASSRVTGQGNIQYF
. | . | TRBJ2-1 | TRBV29-1 | TGCAGCGCCCGAGCTGGCGGGACTGTAACCAATGAGCAGTTCTTC | CSARAGGTVTNEQFF
TRBD2 | . | TRBJ2-3 | TRBV5-1 | TGCGCCAGCAGCGGGGGGACTAGCGGGAGCACAGATACGCAGTATTTT | CASSGGTSGSTDTQYF
. | . | TRBJ2-7 | TRBV10-3 | TGTGCCATCAGTGACACTATCTCCTACGAGCAGTACTTC | CAISDTISYEQYF
TRBD2 | . | TRBJ2-7 | TRBV28 | TGTGCCAGCAGTTTACTAGGACTAGCGGGAAGCTCCTACGAGCAGTACTTC | CASSLLGLAGSSYEQYF
. | few | TRBJ1-4 | TRBV4-1 | TGCGCCAGCAGCCAAGATAGAACAGGGCGTGAAAAACTGTTTTTT | CASSQDRTGREKLFF